This T cell receptor beta chain was sequenced for a study of CDR3 diversity in severe acne. Using its own MiXCR run on the PCR reads, TCRdb lists one record per CDR3 protein. Altogether about 85,000 distinct CDR3 sequences are present, about half being singletons, with the ten largest covering roughly 9.1%. Germline CDR1 MNHEY, CDR2 SVGAGI. This CDR3 contains 16 residues. V lost 3 bases, J lost 7 bases, and 19 bases lay in between. The gene calls are TRBV6-5 and TRBJ2-1; D may be TRBD2 (5 bases). The receptor was isolated from a male donor in good health, serving as a control. The sequenced sample was blood. CDR3 residues: CASSYVGPTGENEQFF. The DNA of the CDR3 is TGTGCCAGCAGTTATGTAGGGCCCACCGGGGAAAATGAGCAGTTCTTC.